This TCR beta chain was obtained from a study of blood T cells in healthy people across ages (dated by TCRdb to about 2015). About the full investigation: In model experiments, roughly one uniquely barcoded TCR beta cDNA molecule per two T cells was captured by template switching. To track age-related changes in TCR beta repertoire diversity, the study relied on deep sequencing normalized with unique cDNA molecular identifiers. Four age groups were formed from the donors: young (average 16 years), middle-aged (approximately 40), aged (roughly 59) and long-lived (less than 85). Donors of different ages were randomly distributed across sequencing lanes to avoid experimental bias. The study analyzed two additional independent replicas of 1 million unique cDNA reads from the same blood draw for two donors, one aged 18 to 30 and one aged 80 or older.

Donors were about 36 systemically healthy Caucasian individuals from Russia aged roughly 6 to 95 years. Each donor gave around 9.8 milliliters of peripheral blood, collected into EDTA-treated Vacutainer tubes. Ficoll-Paque density-gradient centrifugation was used to isolate PBMCs, with at least 7 million per sample. Trizol reagent was used to extract total RNA from PBMCs, with at least 5 micrograms per sample. For every donor, an aliquot of PBMCs went through flow cytometry to measure the percentages of naive CD45RAhigh/CD27high T cells. From a lookup of the germline V gene, CDR1 and CDR2 are MDHEN and SYDVKM. The germline ends are 9 bases apart after V is trimmed by 2 bases and J by 2 bases. The cysteine opens and the phenylalanine closes a CDR3 of 14 amino acids. CDR3 DNA is the only sequence kept; it has 42 bases, read in frame from the first base. Comment on this clonotype: Its antigen specificity is not known. The sample holds no much larger clone one base away, and base qualities are not on file.

The library was generated by 5' RACE. The run used an Illumina HiSeq 2500. A second PCR of about 7 to 12 cycles was run with a J-beta primer mix and a sample-barcoded 5' primer. A unique molecular identifier was introduced onto each TCR beta cDNA molecule by a template-switch 5' adaptor carrying 12 random nucleotides. Each sample yielded at least 2.5 million CDR3-containing paired-end reads. All of the RNA was converted into first-strand cDNA using the Mint cDNA synthesis kit, with a TRBC-specific oligonucleotide serving as the primer. All cDNA was treated with uracil-DNA glycosylase and then went through a first 18-cycle PCR with the universal primers M1SS and BC2_uni_R. Concerning the study's data processing: For normalization, 1 million high-quality reads were randomly selected from each sample, with every read carrying a distinct molecular identifier. Instead of being binned into consensus sequences, reads that shared molecular identifiers were thrown out. MiTCR, set to a Q25 quality threshold and the strictest error-elimination algorithm, was used for CDR3 identification, clonotype clustering and error correction. A nonparametric unseen species model with Euler transformation was used to estimate lower-bound total TCR beta diversity. TCRdb passed the public sequencing reads through fastp at Q25 and MiXCR, retaining productive beta sequences. Every distinct CDR3 protein forms one entry, paired with its most common genes and DNA. What appears here as the V and J calls and clone size reflects TCRdb's work, not the paper's. Recorded for this sample are 270,000 or so distinct CDR3 sequences; roughly 26% of them occurred a single time. The top ten clones comprise 29% of the sample.

Paper-wide results and their limitations: The CMV infection status of donors was not known, potentially confounding age-related changes in expanded clonotypes. Observed TCR beta diversity correlated strongly with the percentage of naive T cells measured by flow cytometry. Compared with the aged group, the long-lived group had more naive CD4+ T cells, fewer expanded clones and increased TCR diversity, a pattern suggesting age selection. Conclusive comparison of naive and antigen-experienced compartments was prevented by the profiling of bulk unsorted PBMCs. As age increased, observed TCR beta diversity per million T cells dropped in a roughly linear way, and a significant reduction was already evident by age about 40. Estimates of total diversity based on one million sequenced T cells were considered lower bounds and underestimates.

The chain joins TRBV28 to TRBJ1-1; no D gene is confidently identified. The sequenced sample was blood. The TCR was taken from a woman between 65 and 79 years old in good health. The CDR3 sequence is CASSLASLNTEAFF. The nucleotide sequence is given as TGTGCCAGCAGTTTAGCGTCCCTCAACACTGAAGCTTTCTTT.